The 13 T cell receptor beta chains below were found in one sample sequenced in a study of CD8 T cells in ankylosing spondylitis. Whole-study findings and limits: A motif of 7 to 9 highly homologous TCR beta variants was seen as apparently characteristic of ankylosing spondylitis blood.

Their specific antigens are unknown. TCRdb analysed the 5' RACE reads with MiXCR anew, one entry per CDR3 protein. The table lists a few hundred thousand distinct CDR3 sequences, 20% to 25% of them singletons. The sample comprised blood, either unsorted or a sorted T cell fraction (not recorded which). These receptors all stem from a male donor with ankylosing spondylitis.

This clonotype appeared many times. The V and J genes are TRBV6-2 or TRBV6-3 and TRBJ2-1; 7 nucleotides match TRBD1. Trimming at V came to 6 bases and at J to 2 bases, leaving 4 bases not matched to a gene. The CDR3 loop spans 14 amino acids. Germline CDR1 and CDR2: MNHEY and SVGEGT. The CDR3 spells CASSWTGTYNEQFF. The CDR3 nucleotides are TGTGCCAGCAGCTGGACAGGAACCTACAATGAGCAGTTCTTC.

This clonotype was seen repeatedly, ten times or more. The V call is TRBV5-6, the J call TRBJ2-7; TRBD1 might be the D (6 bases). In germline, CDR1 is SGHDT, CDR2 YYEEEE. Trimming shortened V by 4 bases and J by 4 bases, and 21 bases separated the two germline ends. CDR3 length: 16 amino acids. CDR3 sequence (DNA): TGTGCCAGCAGCGTGGCCCCGGGACACGGATCGTACGAGCAGTACTTC. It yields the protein CASSVAPGHGSYEQYF.

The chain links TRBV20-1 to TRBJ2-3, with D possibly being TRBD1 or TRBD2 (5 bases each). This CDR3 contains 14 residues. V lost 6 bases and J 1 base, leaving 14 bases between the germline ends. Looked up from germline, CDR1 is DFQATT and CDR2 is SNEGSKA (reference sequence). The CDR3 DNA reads TGCAGTGCCTCCGCAGGGAGAGGCACAGATACGCAGTATTTT. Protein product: CSASAGRGTDTQYF.

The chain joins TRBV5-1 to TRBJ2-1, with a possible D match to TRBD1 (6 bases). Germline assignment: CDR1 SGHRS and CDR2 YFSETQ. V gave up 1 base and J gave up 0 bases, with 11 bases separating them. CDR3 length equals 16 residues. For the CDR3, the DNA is TGCGCCAGCAGCTTGCAACAGGGTAGCTCCTACAATGAGCAGTTCTTC. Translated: CASSLQQGSSYNEQFF. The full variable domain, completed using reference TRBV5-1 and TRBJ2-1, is KAGVTQTPRYLIKTRGQQVTLSCSPISGHRSVSWYQQTPGQGLQFLFEYFSETQRNKGNFPGRFSGRQFSNSRSEMNVSTLELGDSALYLCASSLQQGSSYNEQFFGPGTRLTVL.

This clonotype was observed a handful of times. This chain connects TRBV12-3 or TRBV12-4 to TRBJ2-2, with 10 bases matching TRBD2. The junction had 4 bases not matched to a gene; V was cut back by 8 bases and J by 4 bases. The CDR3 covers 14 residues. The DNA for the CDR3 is TGTGCCAGCGGCCGACTAGCGGGCACCGGGGAGCTGTTTTTT. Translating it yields CASGRLAGTGELFF.

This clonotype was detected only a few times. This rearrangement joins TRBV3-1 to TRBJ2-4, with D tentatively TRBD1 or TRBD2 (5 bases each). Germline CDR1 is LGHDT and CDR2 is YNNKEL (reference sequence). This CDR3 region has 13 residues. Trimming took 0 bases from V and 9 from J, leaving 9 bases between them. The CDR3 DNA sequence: TGTGCCAGCAGCCAAGATAGGGGAGCCATTCAGTACTTC. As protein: CASSQDRGAIQYF. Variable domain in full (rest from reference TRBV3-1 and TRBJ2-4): DTAVSQTPKYLVTQMGNDKSIKCEQNLGHDTMYWYKQDSKKFLKIMFSYNNKELIINETVPNRFSPKSPDKAHLNLHINSLELGDSAVYFCASSQDRGAIQYFGAGTRLSVL.

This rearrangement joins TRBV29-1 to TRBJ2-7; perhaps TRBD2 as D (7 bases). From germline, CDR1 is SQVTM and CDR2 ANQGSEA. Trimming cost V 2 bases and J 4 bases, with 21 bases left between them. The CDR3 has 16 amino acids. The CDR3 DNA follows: TGCAGCGTTGAAATGTTGCGGGGGACACAGCCTTACGAGCAGTACTTC. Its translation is CSVEMLRGTQPYEQYF.

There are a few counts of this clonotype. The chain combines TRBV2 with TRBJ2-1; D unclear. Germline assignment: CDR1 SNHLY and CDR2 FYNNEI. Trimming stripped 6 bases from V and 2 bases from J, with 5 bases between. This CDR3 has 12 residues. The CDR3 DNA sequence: TGTGCCAGCAGAGTAACCTACAATGAGCAGTTCTTC. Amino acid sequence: CASRVTYNEQFF. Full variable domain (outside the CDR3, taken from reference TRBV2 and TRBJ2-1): EPEVTQTPSHQVTQMGQEVILRCVPISNHLYFYWYRQILGQKVEFLVSFYNNEISEKSEIFDDQFSVERPDGSNFTLKIRSTKLEDSAMYFCASRVTYNEQFFGPGTRLTVL.

CDR3 DNA: TGTGCCAGCAGCAAATTGCGGGACTCCGAGCAGTACTTC. Translated: CASSKLRDSEQYF. The chain combines TRBV4-2 with TRBJ2-7; possibly TRBD2 for D (6 bases). In germline, CDR1 is LGHNA, CDR2 YNFKEQ. Trimming pared 5 bases from V and 6 bases from J, leaving 14 bases between. The CDR3 extends over 13 amino acids.

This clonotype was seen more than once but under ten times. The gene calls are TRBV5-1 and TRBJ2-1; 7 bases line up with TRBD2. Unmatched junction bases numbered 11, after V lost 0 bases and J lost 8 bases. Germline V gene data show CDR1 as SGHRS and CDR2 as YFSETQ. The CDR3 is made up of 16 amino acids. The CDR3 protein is CASSLGGGRSWDEQFF. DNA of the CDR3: TGCGCCAGCAGCTTGGGGGGGGGACGATCTTGGGATGAGCAGTTCTTC.

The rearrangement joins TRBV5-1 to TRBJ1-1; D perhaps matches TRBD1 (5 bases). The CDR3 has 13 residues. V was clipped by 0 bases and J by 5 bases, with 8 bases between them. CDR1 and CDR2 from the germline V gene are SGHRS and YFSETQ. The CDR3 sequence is CASSLEWGTEAFF. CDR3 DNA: TGCGCCAGCAGCTTGGAGTGGGGGACTGAAGCTTTCTTT.

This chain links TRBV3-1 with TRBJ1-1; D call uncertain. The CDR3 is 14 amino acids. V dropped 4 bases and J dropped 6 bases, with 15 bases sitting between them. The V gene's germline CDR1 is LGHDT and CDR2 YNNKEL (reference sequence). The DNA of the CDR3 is TGTGCCAGCAGCCGATCCGTTGGGTCAGCTGAAGCTTTCTTT. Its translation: CASSRSVGSAEAFF.

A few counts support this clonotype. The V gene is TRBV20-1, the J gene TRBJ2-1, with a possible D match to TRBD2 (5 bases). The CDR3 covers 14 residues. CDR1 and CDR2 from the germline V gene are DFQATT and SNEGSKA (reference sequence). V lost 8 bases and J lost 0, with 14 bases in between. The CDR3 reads CSRTDFSSYNEQFF. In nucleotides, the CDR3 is TGCAGTCGAACGGACTTCAGCTCCTACAATGAGCAGTTCTTC.